The 11 T cell receptor beta chains below all came from one sample that was sequenced in a study of T cells in Graves' hyperthyroidism and ophthalmopathy. Template material for amplifying TCR beta CDR3 regions consisted of RNA transcripts. TCR CDR3 underwent first-round RT-PCR with the HTBI primer set. TCRdb fed the multiplex PCR reads into MiXCR, producing one record per CDR3 protein. Here the sample spans a few hundred thousand distinct CDR3 sequences, about a sixth being singletons. Sequencing used blood. The receptors stem from a woman between 40 and 50 years old with Graves' ophthalmopathy.

V and J are TRBV20-1 and TRBJ2-2, with D uncertain. This CDR3 has 12 residues. V was cut by 4 bases and J by 5 bases, with 8 bases left in between. The germline gives CDR1 DFQATT, CDR2 SNEGSKA (reference sequence). The CDR3 here is CSATRTTGELFF. DNA for the CDR3: TGCAGTGCTACCAGGACGACCGGGGAGCTGTTTTTT.

This clonotype was found many times. The chain employs TRBV5-1 and TRBJ1-3, with 9 bases identical to TRBD1. The V gene's germline CDR1 is SGHRS and CDR2 YFSETQ. V shed 3 bases and J 0 bases; nucleotides not matched to a gene: 16. The CDR3 consists of 20 residues. This CDR3 is CASSWDRWDRDLHSGNTIYF. The CDR3 DNA follows: TGCGCCAGCAGCTGGGACCGTTGGGACAGGGACCTTCACTCTGGAAACACCATATATTTT.

This clonotype has a single count. The chain combines TRBV19 with TRBJ1-1; TRBD1 aligns across 9 bases. Germline CDR1 is LNHDA and CDR2 is SQIVND (reference sequence). The CDR3 contains 13 residues. V shed 7 bases and J 6 bases; nucleotides not matched to a gene: 6. CDR3 loop: CASTADRGAEAFF. The CDR3 DNA sequence: TGTGCCAGTACCGCGGACAGGGGAGCTGAAGCTTTCTTT.

This clonotype was detected only a few times. The DNA of the CDR3 is TGTGCCAGCAGTGAAGCAAAGGACCAGTACTTC. Translating it yields CASSEAKDQYF. The chain uses TRBV6-1 and TRBJ2-5; D unclear. Germline V gives CDR1 MNHNS, CDR2 SASEGT. The CDR3 runs to 11 residues. The V end was cut by 0 bases, the J end by 10 bases, with 6 bases between.

The table lists this clonotype with many counts. The genes are TRBV6-4 and TRBJ2-2; TRBD2 agrees at 14 bases. Germline CDR1 MRHNA, CDR2 SNTAGT. Germline trimming cut 7 bases from V and 4 bases from J; bases unmatched to any gene: 8. The CDR3 loop spans 17 amino acids. The DNA for the CDR3 is TGTGCCAGCAAGCCGGGACTAGCGGGAGTAGTCACCGGGGAGCTGTTTTTT. Amino acids: CASKPGLAGVVTGELFF.

This clonotype was seen ten or more times. One end of the junction does not line up with germline, which may come from a read error. CDR3 sequence reads: CAITETGVNEQYF. The CDR3 DNA follows: TGTGCCATCACTGAGACAGGGGTCAACGAGCAGTACTTC. V is TRBV10-3 and J is TRBJ2-7; 8 bases fit TRBD1. CDR3 length equals 13 residues. Looked up from germline, CDR1 is ENHRY and CDR2 is SYGVKD.

This clonotype has at least ten counts. The V and J genes are TRBV30 and TRBJ2-2, with 10 bases matching TRBD2. V was pared by 1 base and J by 5 bases, with 4 bases of the junction left unmatched. The CDR3 spans 15 residues. Germline V gene data show CDR1 as GTSNPN and CDR2 as SVGIG (reference sequence). The chain's CDR3 is CAWSASGRKTGELFF. CDR3 nucleotides: TGTGCCTGGAGTGCTAGCGGGAGAAAGACCGGGGAGCTGTTTTTT.

This clonotype has more than one count but fewer than ten. This chain links TRBV29-1 with TRBJ2-7, with TRBD2 identical over 8 bases. V lost 7 bases and J lost 2; bases outside the gene matches: 4. Germline CDR1 SQVTM, CDR2 ANQGSEA. CDR3 length equals 12 residues. The CDR3 loop reads CSGAAGAYEQYF. CDR3 nucleotide sequence: TGCAGCGGGGCAGCGGGAGCCTACGAGCAGTACTTC.

The V call is TRBV12-3 or TRBV12-4, the J call TRBJ2-7; 9 nucleotides align to TRBD2. This CDR3 spans 15 amino acids. V lost 5 bases and J lost 1; bases outside the gene matches: 6. The CDR3 spells CASSGIAGASYEQYF. In DNA, the CDR3 is TGTGCCAGCAGTGGAATAGCGGGAGCGTCCTACGAGCAGTACTTC.

A note on this clonotype: This may arise from a read error, as a much more abundant clone is one base away. This CDR3 is CASSVQQGPSDEQYF. The DNA of the CDR3 is TGTGCCAGCAGTGTGCAACAGGGCCCGTCCGACGAGCAGTACTTC. The chain has TRBV2 and TRBJ2-7; perhaps TRBD1 as D (6 bases). This CDR3 spans 15 amino acids. Trimming took off 4 bases at V and 5 bases at J, with 18 bases between the two ends. The germline V gene has CDR1 SNHLY and CDR2 FYNNEI.

This clonotype has a count of ten or more. The J gene is TRBJ1-1, the V gene TRBV4-1; D is undetermined. Germline lookup yields CDR1 MGHRA and CDR2 YSYEKL. The CDR3 is made up of 13 amino acids. Trimming took 1 base from V and 5 from J, leaving 8 bases between them. CDR3 residues: CASSQGAQTEAFF. The CDR3 nucleotides are TGCGCCAGCAGCCAAGGTGCGCAGACTGAAGCTTTCTTT.